The present T cell receptor beta chain was sequenced within a study of identical twins. TCRdb called the 5' RACE reads again in MiXCR, with one record for every CDR3 protein. In the table there are around 1.7 million distinct CDR3 sequences, 25% to 35% of which are singletons. The CDR3 runs 16 residues. The junction had 6 bases not matched to a gene; V was cut back by 4 bases and J by 4 bases. Germline values: CDR1 MGHDK, CDR2 SYGVNS. Sequencing used cord blood. The rearrangement links TRBV25-1 to TRBJ2-2; TRBD1 agrees at 10 bases. The receptor comes from a newborn girl in good health. The CDR3 reads CASSVPGQGSTGELFF. The CDR3 DNA reads as TGTGCCAGCAGTGTACCGGGACAGGGGTCCACCGGGGAGCTGTTTTTT. The whole variable domain, filled in from reference TRBV25-1 and TRBJ2-2, reads EADIYQTPRYLVIGTGKKITLECSQTMGHDKMYWYQQDPGMELHLIHYSYGVNSTEKGDLSSESTVSRIRTEHFPLTLESARPSHTSQYLCASSVPGQGSTGELFFGEGSRLTVL.